This T cell receptor beta chain originates from a study of T cells in Graves' hyperthyroidism and ophthalmopathy. Findings and limits, study-wide: Most expanded thyroid clonotypes above 0.001 also appeared in blood.

Reasons for excluding patients were uncontrolled infection, other autoimmune disease, pregnancy or lactation. Thyroid ultrasound, orbital computed tomography, clinical symptoms, and serum thyroxine and TRAb underpinned diagnoses. The CDR3 loop spans 13 amino acids. CDR1 DFQATT and CDR2 SNEGSKA come from the germline V gene (reference sequence). Germline trimming cut 5 bases from V and 2 bases from J; bases unmatched to any gene: 4. RNA transcripts served as the template for amplifying TCR beta CDR3 regions. First-round RT-PCR with HTBI primers amplified the TCR CDR3 region. TCRdb fed the multiplex PCR reads into MiXCR, producing one record per CDR3 protein. The sample carries around 600,000 distinct CDR3 sequences, over 40% recorded once. In regard to this clonotype: Antigen: not known.

The sequence was collected from an adult man with Graves' disease, either hyperthyroidism or ophthalmopathy (not recorded which). This chain links TRBV20-1 with TRBJ2-7; TRBD2 aligns across 9 bases. The sequenced material came from peripheral blood or thyroid tissue (not recorded which). The CDR3 spells CSAPIAGAYEQYF. In nucleotides, the CDR3 is TGCAGTGCTCCCATAGCGGGAGCCTACGAGCAGTACTTC.